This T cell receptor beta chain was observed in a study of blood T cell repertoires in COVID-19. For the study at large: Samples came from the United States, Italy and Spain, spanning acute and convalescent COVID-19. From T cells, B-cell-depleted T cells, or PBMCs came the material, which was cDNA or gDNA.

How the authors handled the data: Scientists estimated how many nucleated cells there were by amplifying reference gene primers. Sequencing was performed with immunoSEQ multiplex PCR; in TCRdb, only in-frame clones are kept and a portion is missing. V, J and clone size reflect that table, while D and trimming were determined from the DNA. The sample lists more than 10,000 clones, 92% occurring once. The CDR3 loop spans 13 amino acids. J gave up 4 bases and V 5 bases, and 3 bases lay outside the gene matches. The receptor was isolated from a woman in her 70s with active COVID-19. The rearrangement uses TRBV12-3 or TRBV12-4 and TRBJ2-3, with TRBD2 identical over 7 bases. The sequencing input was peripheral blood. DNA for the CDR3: TGTGCCAGCAGTCCGGGACTACCAGATACGCAGTATTTT. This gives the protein CASSPGLPDTQYF.